This T cell receptor (beta chain) derives from a study of blood T cell repertoires in COVID-19. At the level of the study: PBMCs, B-cell-depleted T cells, or T cells were the source of the cDNA or gDNA that made up the material.

In the original processing: Estimated nucleated cell counts came from reference gene primer amplification. Only in-frame clones appear in the TCRdb table, and some are missing; sequencing was by immunoSEQ multiplex PCR. V, J and clone size reflect that table, while D and trimming were determined from the DNA. Found here are around 120,000 clones, about four fifths of them singletons; the top ten hold approximately 2.4%. The CDR3 contains 15 residues. Germline V lookup: CDR1 SGHRS, CDR2 YFSETQ. The V gene end was trimmed by 4 bases and the J gene end by 5 bases; junction bases not matched to a gene: 10.

Specimen: peripheral blood. The chain combines TRBV5-1 with TRBJ2-7; TRBD2 aligns across 9 bases. The sequence came from a man in his sixties or seventies with acute or convalescent COVID-19. The CDR3 sequence is CASSSQASGAHEQYF. CDR3 DNA: TGCGCCAGCAGCAGCCAGGCTAGCGGGGCCCACGAGCAGTACTTC.